The next 25 T cell receptor beta chains were all read from a single sample in a study of T-cell memory formation after mild COVID-19. TCRdb reprocessed the 5' RACE reads via MiXCR and lists one record per CDR3 protein. The table lists about 150,000 distinct CDR3 sequences, about 19% of them singletons, with approximately 2.3% in the top ten. Sequences were obtained from PBMCs or a T cell subset sorted from them (not recorded which). These receptors all stem from an adult woman who had mild COVID-19 (a few samples of this study predate the infection). Cell type and time point are not known.

This clonotype was recorded a few times. The chain links TRBV7-9 to TRBJ2-3, with 7 bases aligning to TRBD2. The V gene's germline CDR1 is SEHNR and CDR2 FQNEAQ (reference sequence). V was pared by 3 bases and J by 1 base, with 1 base of the junction left unmatched. This CDR3 comprises 14 residues. CDR3 nucleotide sequence: TGTGCCAGCAGCTTCGCGGGGGGCACAGATACGCAGTATTTT. Amino acids: CASSFAGGTDTQYF.

In its sample, this clonotype was seen a few times. The chain's CDR3 is CASSLGNRASYNEQFF. DNA of the CDR3: TGTGCCAGCAGCTTAGGAAACAGGGCCAGCTACAATGAGCAGTTCTTC. The chain links TRBV7-6 to TRBJ2-1; weak D call: TRBD1 (6 bases). CDR1 SGHVS and CDR2 FNYEAQ come from the germline V gene. V lost 1 base and J lost 3, with 13 bases in between. The CDR3 loop spans 16 amino acids.

Judged by abundance, this clonotype is medium-sized (0.01 to 0.1%). The chain combines TRBV5-1 with TRBJ2-1; 15 positions match TRBD2. V shed 3 bases and J 0 bases; nucleotides not matched to a gene: 4. CDR3 length: 18 residues. Germline loops: CDR1 SGHRS, CDR2 YFSETQ. The CDR3 here is CASSSGTSGRSSYNEQFF. The CDR3, as DNA: TGCGCCAGCAGCTCCGGGACTAGCGGGAGGAGCTCCTACAATGAGCAGTTCTTC.

The chain is built from TRBV2 and TRBJ2-1; 11 bases line up with TRBD2. The junction had 1 base not matched to a gene; V was cut back by 6 bases and J by 3 bases. The germline V gene has CDR1 SNHLY and CDR2 FYNNEI. The CDR3 extends over 14 amino acids. CDR3 sequence: CASRGLADYNEQFF. CDR3 DNA: TGTGCCAGCAGGGGACTAGCGGACTACAATGAGCAGTTCTTC.

J is TRBJ2-7 and V is TRBV20-1; D is possibly TRBD1 (5 bases). V was clipped by 3 bases and J by 4 bases, with 10 bases between them. CDR3 length equals 12 residues. CDR1 is DFQATT and CDR2 is SNEGSKA in the germline V gene (reference sequence). CDR3 nucleotide sequence: TGCAGTGCTAGTGCCGCAGGGTACGAGCAGTACTTC. Translating it yields CSASAAGYEQYF.

In its sample, this clonotype was seen a few times. CDR3 coding DNA: TGTGCCAGCGGGGGAGAAGGTCTCACAGATACGCAGTATTTT. Translation gives CASGGEGLTDTQYF. The chain is built from TRBV11-1 and TRBJ2-3, with D perhaps given as TRBD1 or TRBD2 (5 bases each). The germline gives CDR1 SGHAT, CDR2 FQDESV (reference sequence). The germline V and J ends were trimmed by 8 bases and 2 bases, with 14 bases remaining between them. The CDR3 is 14 amino acids.

This clonotype has more than one count but fewer than ten. The chain uses TRBV6-6 and TRBJ2-3; D is uncertain. Trimming cost V 2 bases and J 7 bases, with 7 bases left between them. Germline CDR1 and CDR2: MNHNY and SVGAGI (reference sequence). The CDR3 is 12 residues long. The CDR3 protein is CASSYGVNTQYF. The CDR3 coding sequence is TGTGCCAGCAGTTACGGGGTAAATACGCAGTATTTT.

V is TRBV7-8 and J is TRBJ1-1, with a tentative D call TRBD1 (6 bases). Trimming left V 6 bases short and J 0 bases short, with 14 bases between. The CDR3 consists of 15 residues. Germline CDR1 is SGHVS and CDR2 is FQNEAQ. The DNA for the CDR3 is TGTGCCAGCAGAAGAGCGACAGGAGTGAACACTGAAGCTTTCTTT. Translation gives CASRRATGVNTEAFF.

V and J are TRBV5-1 and TRBJ1-1; no firm D call. The CDR3 runs to 15 residues. CDR1 and CDR2 (germline): SGHRS, YFSETQ. Trimming stripped 0 bases from V and 0 bases from J, with 9 bases between. CDR3 residues: CASSLDQTLNTEAFF. Written as DNA, the CDR3 is TGCGCCAGCAGCTTGGATCAGACACTGAACACTGAAGCTTTCTTT.

Only one count was recorded for this clonotype. The genes are TRBV5-1 and TRBJ2-7; D may correspond to TRBD1 or TRBD2 (5 bases each). The CDR3 loop spans 14 amino acids. In germline, CDR1 is SGHRS, CDR2 YFSETQ. V was shortened by 0 bases and J by 2 bases, with 9 bases between the two germline ends. This chain's CDR3 is CASSLDPGPYEQYF. In nucleotides, the CDR3 is TGCGCCAGCAGCTTGGATCCGGGACCCTACGAGCAGTACTTC.

The gene calls are TRBV5-1 and TRBJ1-4; no reliable D call. V was cut by 1 base and J by 0 bases, with 4 bases left in between. The CDR3 is 14 residues long. Germline V gene sequence: CDR1 SGHRS, CDR2 YFSETQ. CDR3 sequence (DNA): TGCGCCAGCAGCTTGACCGCAACTAATGAAAAACTGTTTTTT. Its translation is CASSLTATNEKLFF.

The chain has TRBV6-2 or TRBV6-3 and TRBJ2-7; tentatively, D is TRBD1 (5 bases). Trimming shortened V by 6 bases and J by 4 bases, and 16 bases separated the two germline ends. Germline assignment: CDR1 MNHEY and CDR2 SVGEGT. The CDR3 has 14 amino acids. CDR3 coding DNA: TGTGCCAGCAGGCCCGCAGGGCGTGGGTACGAGCAGTACTTC. Its protein is CASRPAGRGYEQYF.

This chain links TRBV5-1 with TRBJ1-1; no definite D call. Germline V gene sequence: CDR1 SGHRS, CDR2 YFSETQ. The CDR3 extends over 15 amino acids. Deletions cut 0 bases from V and 4 bases from J, with 13 bases between. The CDR3 DNA sequence: TGCGCCAGCAGCTTGGTTCGGGTAGGCTCCACTGAAGCTTTCTTT. Residues: CASSLVRVGSTEAFF.

The V gene is TRBV5-6, the J gene TRBJ2-7; D is unclear. This CDR3 has 12 residues. Per germline, CDR1 SGHDT and CDR2 YYEEEE. V was pared by 4 bases and J by 3 bases, with 8 bases between. The CDR3 loop is CASSAYNYEQYF. The CDR3 DNA is TGTGCCAGCAGCGCGTACAACTACGAGCAGTACTTC. Full variable domain (rest looked up from reference TRBV5-6 and TRBJ2-7): DAGVTQSPTHLIKTRGQQVTLRCSPKSGHDTVSWYQQALGQGPQFIFQYYEEEERQRGNFPDRFSGHQFPNYSSELNVNALLLGDSALYLCASSAYNYEQYFGPGTRLTVT.

This clonotype was picked up a small number of times. This chain joins TRBV11-2 and TRBJ2-5; TRBD2 agrees at 8 bases. This CDR3 has 15 residues. The germline V gene encodes CDR1 SGHAT and CDR2 FQNNGV. The junction had 6 bases not matched to a gene; V was cut back by 5 bases and J by 1 base. The CDR3 loop reads CASSRGLAPQETQYF. CDR3 DNA: TGTGCCAGCAGCCGAGGACTAGCCCCCCAAGAGACCCAGTACTTC.

V is TRBV29-1 and J is TRBJ2-5; D possibly corresponds to TRBD2 (7 bases). In germline, CDR1 is SQVTM, CDR2 ANQGSEA. Trimming took off 4 bases at V and 6 bases at J, with 15 bases between the two ends. The CDR3 consists of 13 residues. The CDR3 is CSVGEGDRQTQYF. CDR3 nucleotide sequence: TGCAGCGTTGGGGAGGGGGATAGGCAGACCCAGTACTTC.

The rearrangement joins TRBV9 to TRBJ1-1, with a possible D match to TRBD1 (5 bases). Per germline, CDR1 SGDLS and CDR2 YYNGEE. This CDR3 spans 14 amino acids. Trimming took off 0 bases at V and 7 bases at J, with 13 bases between the two ends. CDR3 nucleotides: TGTGCCAGCAGCGTAGTCGAGGGGATTGGTGAAGCTTTCTTT. Its translation is CASSVVEGIGEAFF.

The chain employs TRBV5-1 and TRBJ2-1; 10 positions agree with TRBD2. This CDR3 region has 17 residues. The germline gives CDR1 SGHRS, CDR2 YFSETQ. Unmatched junction bases numbered 15, after V lost 3 bases and J lost 9 bases. Here the CDR3 DNA reads TGCGCCAGCAGCTCCGCGAGGCTAGCGGGGGTTGATAGTGAGCAGTTCTTC. Translation: CASSSARLAGVDSEQFF.

This clonotype was observed a handful of times. The rearrangement joins TRBV4-2 to TRBJ2-4; D is undetermined. From germline, CDR1 is LGHNA and CDR2 YNFKEQ. The CDR3 contains 16 residues. Trimming removed 0 bases from V and 6 bases from J, with 15 bases in between. As DNA, the CDR3 is TGTGCCAGCAGCCAAGAGGTCCACACCCCGGGAAACATTCAGTACTTC. It yields the protein CASSQEVHTPGNIQYF.

This rearrangement joins TRBV5-1 to TRBJ2-1, with D unclear. The length of the CDR3 is 12 residues. CDR1 is SGHRS, CDR2 YFSETQ, per germline. V lost 4 bases and J 5 bases, leaving 7 bases between the germline ends. The CDR3 sequence: CASSPNNNEQFF. DNA for the CDR3: TGCGCCAGCAGCCCAAACAACAATGAGCAGTTCTTC.

The genes are TRBV7-2 and TRBJ1-5; D may be TRBD1 (6 bases). Trimming stripped 4 bases from V and 4 bases from J, with 8 bases between. The CDR3 runs 13 residues. The germline V gene encodes CDR1 SGHTA and CDR2 FQGNSA. The DNA of the CDR3 is TGTGCCAGCAGCTCAGGGGAGAATCAGCCCCAGCATTTT. Translated: CASSSGENQPQHF.

The sample holds a few counts of this clonotype. The chain couples TRBV12-3 or TRBV12-4 to TRBJ1-1, with D maybe TRBD1 (6 bases). The CDR3 consists of 15 residues. Trimming pared 5 bases from V and 1 base from J, leaving 14 bases between. CDR3 DNA: TGTGCCAGCAGTCGGGGGGGCTTATCGAACACTGAAGCTTTCTTT. Amino acids: CASSRGGLSNTEAFF.

This clonotype was detected a few times. The rearrangement links TRBV7-8 to TRBJ1-2, with 9 bases matching TRBD1. J gave up 4 bases and V 5 bases, and 14 bases lay outside the gene matches. The V gene's germline CDR1 is SGHVS and CDR2 FQNEAQ. This CDR3 is built from 17 residues. Here the CDR3 DNA reads TGTGCCAGCAGCCCCAGGAGGACACAGGGGGCGCGCTATGGCTACACCTTC. Translation: CASSPRRTQGARYGYTF.

The chain employs TRBV7-8 and TRBJ2-7; perhaps TRBD1 as D (5 bases). Germline V gene lookup returns CDR1 SGHVS and CDR2 FQNEAQ. V lost 3 bases and J lost 6, with 18 bases in between. CDR3 size: 15 residues. The CDR3 protein is CASSLAILGQGEQYF. The CDR3 DNA reads as TGTGCCAGCAGCTTGGCTATCCTAGGGCAGGGCGAGCAGTACTTC.

V is TRBV20-1 and J is TRBJ2-7; D gene uncertain. V dropped 3 bases and J dropped 6 bases, with 18 bases sitting between them. The CDR3 has 14 amino acids. Per germline, CDR1 DFQATT and CDR2 SNEGSKA (reference sequence). The CDR3, as DNA: TGCAGTGCTAGCAGGCACGTAGCAGTTCTCGAGCAGTACTTC. As protein: CSASRHVAVLEQYF.